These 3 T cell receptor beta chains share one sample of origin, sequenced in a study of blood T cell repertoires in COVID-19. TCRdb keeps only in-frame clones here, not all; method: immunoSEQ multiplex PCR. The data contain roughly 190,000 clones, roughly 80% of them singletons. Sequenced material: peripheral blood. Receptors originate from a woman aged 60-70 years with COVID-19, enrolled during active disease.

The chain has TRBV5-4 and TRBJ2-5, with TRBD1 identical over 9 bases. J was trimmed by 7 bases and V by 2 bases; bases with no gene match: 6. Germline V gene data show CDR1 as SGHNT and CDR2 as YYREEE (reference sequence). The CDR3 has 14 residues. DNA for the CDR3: TGTGCCAGCAGCTTCCCGGGACAGGGTATGACCCAGTACTTC. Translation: CASSFPGQGMTQYF. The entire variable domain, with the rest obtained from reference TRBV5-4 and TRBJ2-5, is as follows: ETGVTQSPTHLIKTRGQQVTLRCSSQSGHNTVSWYQQALGQGPQFIFQYYREEENGRGNFPPRFSGLQFPNYSSELNVNALELDDSALYLCASSFPGQGMTQYFGPGTRLLVL.

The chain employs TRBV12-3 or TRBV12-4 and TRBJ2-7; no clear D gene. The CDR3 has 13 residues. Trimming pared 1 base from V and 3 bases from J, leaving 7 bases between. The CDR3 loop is CASSLDADYEQYF. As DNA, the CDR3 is TGTGCCAGCAGTTTAGACGCAGACTACGAGCAGTACTTC.

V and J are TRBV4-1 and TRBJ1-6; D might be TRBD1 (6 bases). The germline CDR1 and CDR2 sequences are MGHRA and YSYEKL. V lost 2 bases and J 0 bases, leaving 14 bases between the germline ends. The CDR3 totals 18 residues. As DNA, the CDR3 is TGCGCCAGCAGCCAAACCCTAACAGGGAGCTCCTATAATTCACCCCTCCACTTT. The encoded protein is CASSQTLTGSSYNSPLHF.